This is a list of T cell receptor beta chains from one sample in a study of T cell responses to AZD1222 COVID-19 vaccine. Clones were read by immunoSEQ multiplex PCR, and TCRdb kept only the in-frame ones, dropping some. The data hold tens of thousands of clones, with approximately 90% observed a single time. The sequenced sample was peripheral blood, obtained 28 days after the second AZD1222 dose. The receptors here all came from an adult who received the AZD1222 COVID-19 vaccine. Each CDR3 is given with its conserved first and last residue. Each record gives: V gene, J gene, D gene, clone size, CDR3 protein, CDR3 DNA. The D gene is left open where the match is weak. Expanded clones are given a class, and other clones once, few, many or no size at all.

v_gene: TRBV18; j_gene: TRBJ1-3; d_gene: -; abundance: -; CDR3aa: CASSPPSVSSGNTIYF; CDR3nt: TGTGCCAGCTCACCTCCAAGCGTGAGCTCTGGAAACACCATATATTTT
v_gene: TRBV29-1; j_gene: TRBJ1-2; d_gene: TRBD1; abundance: -; CDR3aa: CSANAGGGYTF; CDR3nt: TGCAGCGCCAACGCAGGGGGTGGCTACACCTTC
v_gene: TRBV10-3; j_gene: TRBJ2-3; d_gene: -; abundance: once; CDR3aa: CAISESGNTQYF; CDR3nt: TGTGCCATCAGTGAGTCAGGGAATACGCAGTATTTT
v_gene: TRBV2; j_gene: TRBJ1-3; d_gene: -; abundance: -; CDR3aa: CASSEAGKAGNTIYF; CDR3nt: TGTGCCAGCAGTGAGGCAGGGAAGGCTGGAAACACCATATATTTT
v_gene: TRBV25-1; j_gene: TRBJ1-1; d_gene: -; abundance: -; CDR3aa: CASSVTGMNTEAFF; CDR3nt: TGTGCCAGCAGTGTGACAGGAATGAACACTGAAGCTTTCTTT
v_gene: TRBV7-9; j_gene: TRBJ1-5; d_gene: -; abundance: -; CDR3aa: CASSLAGYSNQPQHF; CDR3nt: TGTGCCAGCAGCTTAGCGGGGTATAGCAATCAGCCCCAGCATTTT
v_gene: TRBV5-1; j_gene: TRBJ1-1; d_gene: -; abundance: -; CDR3aa: CASSARVSDTEAFF; CDR3nt: TGCGCCAGCAGCGCCAGGGTGAGCGACACTGAAGCTTTCTTT
v_gene: TRBV20-1; j_gene: TRBJ1-5; d_gene: -; abundance: -; CDR3aa: CSASPDSPNQPQHF; CDR3nt: TGCAGTGCTAGTCCGGACAGCCCGAATCAGCCCCAGCATTTT
v_gene: TRBV12-3/TRBV12-4; j_gene: TRBJ1-2; d_gene: -; abundance: -; CDR3aa: CASSFVGLNGYTF; CDR3nt: TGTGCCAGCAGTTTTGTTGGGTTGAACGGCTACACCTTC
v_gene: TRBV28; j_gene: TRBJ1-4; d_gene: -; abundance: -; CDR3aa: CASSLPRSGTPNGEKLFF; CDR3nt: TGTGCCAGCAGCCTACCCCGCTCCGGGACACCGAACGGGGAAAAACTGTTTTTT
v_gene: TRBV30; j_gene: TRBJ1-5; d_gene: -; abundance: -; CDR3aa: CAWSGGVRLIGSNQPQHF; CDR3nt: TGTGCCTGGAGTGGGGGAGTACGGCTTATAGGTAGCAATCAGCCCCAGCATTTT
v_gene: TRBV6-2/TRBV6-3; j_gene: TRBJ2-7; d_gene: -; abundance: -; CDR3aa: CASSRHYEQYF; CDR3nt: TGTGCCAGCAGCCGCCACTACGAGCAGTACTTC
v_gene: TRBV7-2; j_gene: TRBJ2-1; d_gene: -; abundance: -; CDR3aa: CASSLVMVNEQFF; CDR3nt: TGTGCCAGCAGCTTAGTAATGGTCAATGAGCAGTTCTTC
v_gene: TRBV9; j_gene: TRBJ1-6; d_gene: -; abundance: -; CDR3aa: CASSVDVGERSPLHF; CDR3nt: TGTGCCAGCAGCGTAGATGTAGGGGAGAGGTCACCCCTCCACTTT
v_gene: TRBV5-1; j_gene: TRBJ2-7; d_gene: -; abundance: -; CDR3aa: CASSLDPGLSSYEQYF; CDR3nt: TGCGCCAGCAGCTTGGATCCAGGGCTTAGCTCCTACGAGCAGTACTTC
v_gene: TRBV19; j_gene: TRBJ1-2; d_gene: -; abundance: -; CDR3aa: CATKQGPTTNYGYTF; CDR3nt: TGTGCCACCAAGCAGGGGCCGACGACTAACTATGGCTACACCTTC
v_gene: TRBV19; j_gene: TRBJ2-2; d_gene: -; abundance: -; CDR3aa: CASSIHPPGELFF; CDR3nt: TGTGCCAGTAGTATTCATCCGCCCGGGGAGCTGTTTTTT
v_gene: TRBV2; j_gene: TRBJ1-5; d_gene: -; abundance: -; CDR3aa: CASSQGESNQPQHF; CDR3nt: TGTGCCAGCAGCCAGGGCGAGAGCAATCAGCCCCAGCATTTT
v_gene: TRBV27; j_gene: TRBJ2-5; d_gene: TRBD2; abundance: once; CDR3aa: CASSLGLGPQETQYF; CDR3nt: TGTGCCAGCAGTTTGGGACTAGGCCCTCAAGAGACCCAGTACTTC
v_gene: TRBV7-8; j_gene: TRBJ1-1; d_gene: TRBD1; abundance: -; CDR3aa: CASSLPRQGAKNTEAFF; CDR3nt: TGTGCCAGCAGCTTACCGAGACAGGGGGCCAAGAACACTGAAGCTTTCTTT
v_gene: TRBV30; j_gene: TRBJ1-1; d_gene: -; abundance: -; CDR3aa: CAWSVQPGAEAFF; CDR3nt: TGTGCCTGGAGTGTACAACCGGGGGCTGAAGCTTTCTTT
v_gene: TRBV5-6; j_gene: TRBJ1-1; d_gene: TRBD1; abundance: -; CDR3aa: CASSSQGAWANTEAFF; CDR3nt: TGTGCCAGCAGCTCACAGGGGGCCTGGGCTAACACTGAAGCTTTCTTT
v_gene: TRBV3-1/TRBV3-2; j_gene: TRBJ1-2; d_gene: -; abundance: -; CDR3aa: CASSPPGGPHYGYTF; CDR3nt: TGTGCCAGCAGCCCTCCTGGGGGACCCCACTATGGCTACACCTTC
v_gene: TRBV14; j_gene: TRBJ1-3; d_gene: -; abundance: -; CDR3aa: CASSPKGAGYSGNTIYF; CDR3nt: TGTGCCAGCAGCCCGAAAGGGGCAGGGTACTCTGGAAACACCATATATTTT
v_gene: TRBV3-1/TRBV3-2; j_gene: TRBJ2-5; d_gene: TRBD2; abundance: -; CDR3aa: CASSQDLSGGPQETQYF; CDR3nt: TGTGCCAGCAGCCAAGATCTGAGCGGGGGGCCGCAAGAGACCCAGTACTTC
v_gene: TRBV3-1/TRBV3-2; j_gene: TRBJ2-2; d_gene: -; abundance: few; CDR3aa: CASSLGTGELFF; CDR3nt: TGTGCCAGCAGCCTCGGTACCGGGGAGCTGTTTTTT
v_gene: TRBV15; j_gene: TRBJ1-1; d_gene: TRBD1; abundance: -; CDR3aa: CATSRSRTGNTEAFF; CDR3nt: TGTGCCACCAGCAGATCAAGGACAGGGAACACTGAAGCTTTCTTT
v_gene: TRBV5-1; j_gene: TRBJ2-2; d_gene: -; abundance: -; CDR3aa: CASSWGDRSNTGELFF; CDR3nt: TGCGCCAGCAGCTGGGGGGACCGAAGCAACACCGGGGAGCTGTTTTTT
v_gene: TRBV18; j_gene: TRBJ1-5; d_gene: -; abundance: -; CDR3aa: CASSLLASNQPQHF; CDR3nt: TGTGCCAGCTCACTATTAGCGAGCAATCAGCCCCAGCATTTT
v_gene: TRBV21-1; j_gene: TRBJ2-7; d_gene: -; abundance: -; CDR3aa: CASIIRGIKWEQYF; CDR3nt: TGTGCCAGCATCATCCGGGGAATTAAATGGGAGCAGTACTTC
v_gene: TRBV30; j_gene: TRBJ2-7; d_gene: TRBD2; abundance: -; CDR3aa: CAWERDIYEQYF; CDR3nt: TGTGCCTGGGAGCGGGATATCTACGAGCAGTACTTC
v_gene: TRBV7-9; j_gene: TRBJ1-1; d_gene: -; abundance: -; CDR3aa: CASSLGKGEAFF; CDR3nt: TGTGCCAGCAGCTTAGGTAAGGGAGAAGCTTTCTTT
v_gene: TRBV2; j_gene: TRBJ2-7; d_gene: TRBD2; abundance: few; CDR3aa: CASTQGLARYEQYF; CDR3nt: TGTGCCAGCACCCAGGGACTAGCGAGGTACGAGCAGTACTTC
v_gene: TRBV1; j_gene: TRBJ1-2; d_gene: -; abundance: -; CDR3aa: CTSSVKATGTGYGYTF; CDR3nt: TGCACCAGCAGCGTAAAGGCAACAGGGACCGGCTACGGCTACACCTTC
v_gene: TRBV6-5; j_gene: TRBJ2-2; d_gene: TRBD1; abundance: -; CDR3aa: CASRGQAFGELFF; CDR3nt: TGTGCCAGCAGGGGACAGGCTTTCGGGGAGCTGTTTTTT
v_gene: TRBV27; j_gene: TRBJ2-1; d_gene: TRBD1; abundance: -; CDR3aa: CASSRGQGPFGQFF; CDR3nt: TGTGCCAGCAGCCGGGGACAGGGCCCCTTTGGGCAGTTCTTC
v_gene: TRBV24-1; j_gene: TRBJ1-2; d_gene: TRBD1; abundance: -; CDR3aa: CATSDTGQGARSYGYTF; CDR3nt: TGTGCCACCAGTGATACCGGACAGGGGGCGAGGAGCTATGGCTACACCTTC
v_gene: TRBV7-2; j_gene: TRBJ2-7; d_gene: TRBD1; abundance: -; CDR3aa: CASSSRTGGGEQYF; CDR3nt: TGTGCCAGCAGCTCCCGGACAGGGGGAGGCGAGCAGTACTTC
v_gene: TRBV19; j_gene: TRBJ2-5; d_gene: -; abundance: -; CDR3aa: CASSIEATGWRKTQYF; CDR3nt: TGTGCCAGTAGTATAGAGGCGACAGGATGGAGGAAGACCCAGTACTTC
v_gene: TRBV7-6; j_gene: TRBJ1-1; d_gene: TRBD1; abundance: few; CDR3aa: CASSLGTGDLNTEAFF; CDR3nt: TGTGCCAGCAGCTTAGGGACAGGGGATTTGAACACTGAAGCTTTCTTT
v_gene: TRBV9; j_gene: TRBJ2-2; d_gene: TRBD2; abundance: -; CDR3aa: CASSVGEGPYTGELFF; CDR3nt: TGTGCCAGCAGCGTAGGGGAGGGACCGTACACCGGGGAGCTGTTTTTT
v_gene: TRBV6-5; j_gene: TRBJ1-2; d_gene: -; abundance: -; CDR3aa: CASSRPLANYGYTF; CDR3nt: TGTGCCAGCAGTCGACCCCTAGCTAACTATGGCTACACCTTC
v_gene: TRBV27; j_gene: TRBJ1-6; d_gene: TRBD1; abundance: once; CDR3aa: CASSPRDRAVAPLHF; CDR3nt: TGTGCCAGCAGTCCTCGGGACAGGGCAGTAGCACCCCTCCACTTT
v_gene: TRBV4-2; j_gene: TRBJ2-3; d_gene: TRBD2; abundance: -; CDR3aa: CASSQDIAGDSTDTQYF; CDR3nt: TGTGCCAGCAGCCAAGATATAGCGGGGGATAGCACAGATACGCAGTATTTT
v_gene: TRBV5-4; j_gene: TRBJ2-7; d_gene: TRBD1; abundance: -; CDR3aa: CASSLLGTGTTYEQYF; CDR3nt: TGTGCCAGCAGCTTGCTTGGGACAGGGACCACCTACGAGCAGTACTTC
v_gene: TRBV3-1/TRBV3-2; j_gene: TRBJ1-6; d_gene: -; abundance: -; CDR3aa: CASSQGVQSNSPLHF; CDR3nt: TGTGCCAGCAGCCAAGGAGTTCAGTCTAATTCACCCCTCCACTTT